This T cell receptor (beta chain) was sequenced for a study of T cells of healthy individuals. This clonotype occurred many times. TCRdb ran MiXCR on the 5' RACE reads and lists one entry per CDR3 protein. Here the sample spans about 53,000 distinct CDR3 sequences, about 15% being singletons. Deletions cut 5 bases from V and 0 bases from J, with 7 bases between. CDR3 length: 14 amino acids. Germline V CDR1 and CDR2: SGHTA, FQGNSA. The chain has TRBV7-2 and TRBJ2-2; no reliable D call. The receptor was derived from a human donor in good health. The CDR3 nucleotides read TGTGCCAGCAGCCCTCTGGCGAACACCGGGGAGCTGTTTTTT. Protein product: CASSPLANTGELFF.